This T cell receptor (beta chain) was identified in a study of T cell responses to AZD1222 COVID-19 vaccine. This CDR3 is 15 amino acids long. V shed 1 base, J shed 2 bases, and the junction held 3 bases outside the gene matches. From germline, CDR1 is SGHNT and CDR2 YYREEE (reference sequence). Profiled with immunoSEQ multiplex PCR; TCRdb holds only in-frame clones, not every one. The top ten clones hold approximately 0.97% of a sample with over 150,000 clones, around nine tenths of them seen once. Sequenced material: peripheral blood, taken 28 days after the second AZD1222 dose. V is TRBV5-4 and J is TRBJ2-5, with 9 bases that match TRBD2. The source is an adult who received the AZD1222 COVID-19 vaccine. The CDR3 loop reads CASSLSAGGQETQYF. The CDR3 region has the DNA TGTGCCAGCAGCTTGTCAGCGGGGGGTCAAGAGACCCAGTACTTC.